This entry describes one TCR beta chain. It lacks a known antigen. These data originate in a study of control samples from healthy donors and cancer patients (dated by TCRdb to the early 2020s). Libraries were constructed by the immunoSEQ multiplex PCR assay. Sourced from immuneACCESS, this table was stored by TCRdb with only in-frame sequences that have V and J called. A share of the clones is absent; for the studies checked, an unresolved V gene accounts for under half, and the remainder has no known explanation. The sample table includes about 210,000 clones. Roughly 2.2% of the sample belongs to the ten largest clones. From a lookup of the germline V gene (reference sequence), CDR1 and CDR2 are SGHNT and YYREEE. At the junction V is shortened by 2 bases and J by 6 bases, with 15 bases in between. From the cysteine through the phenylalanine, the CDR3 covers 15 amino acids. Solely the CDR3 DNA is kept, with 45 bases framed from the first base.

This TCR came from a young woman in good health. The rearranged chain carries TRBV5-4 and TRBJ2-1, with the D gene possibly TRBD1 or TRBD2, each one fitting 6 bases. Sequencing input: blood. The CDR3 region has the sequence CASSLGGLGPNEQFF. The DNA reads TGTGCCAGCAGCTTAGGGGGGCTCGGCCCCAATGAGCAGTTCTTC.